This T cell receptor beta chain was recorded in a study of T cells after yellow fever vaccination. Study-level points and caveats: Researchers cautioned that FACS-sorted repertoires could harbor abundant clonotypes contaminating from the bulk population. By day 5 rather than day 15, the secondary response had peaked, though it was weaker.

This clonotype has more than one count but fewer than ten. Its target is not known. Germline lookup yields CDR1 GTSNPN and CDR2 SVGIG (reference sequence). V shed 0 bases and J shed 3 bases, with 8 bases lying between them. The length of the CDR3 is 13 residues. TCRdb re-called the 5' RACE reads with MiXCR, one entry per CDR3 protein. The sample records 500,000 to 650,000 distinct CDR3 sequences, approximately 13% being singletons. This chain links TRBV30 with TRBJ1-1, with D hard to call. The sequence was collected from a man aged 25-45 years who received the YFV17D yellow fever vaccine. This sample comprised PBMCs, obtained on the day of the yellow fever booster vaccination. The CDR3 DNA follows: TGTGCCTGGAGTGTGAGGGTGGACACTGAAGCTTTCTTT. Its translation: CAWSVRVDTEAFF. Combining the CDR3 with reference TRBV30 and TRBJ1-1 gives the whole variable domain SQTIHQWPATLVQPVGSPLSLECTVEGTSNPNLYWYRQAAGRGLQLLFYSVGIGQISSEVPQNLSASRPQDRQFILSSKKLLLSDSGFYLCAWSVRVDTEAFFGQGTRLTVV.